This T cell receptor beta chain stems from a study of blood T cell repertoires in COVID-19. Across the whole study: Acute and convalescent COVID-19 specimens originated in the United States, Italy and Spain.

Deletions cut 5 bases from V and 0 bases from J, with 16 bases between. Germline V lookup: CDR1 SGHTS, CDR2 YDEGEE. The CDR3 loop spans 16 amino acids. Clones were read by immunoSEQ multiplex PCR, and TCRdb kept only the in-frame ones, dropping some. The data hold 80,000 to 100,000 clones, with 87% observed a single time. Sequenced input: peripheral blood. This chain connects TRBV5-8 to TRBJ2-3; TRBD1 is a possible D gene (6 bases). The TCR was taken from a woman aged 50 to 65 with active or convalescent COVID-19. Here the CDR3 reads CASSRTVLTSTDTQYF. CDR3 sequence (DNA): TGTGCCAGCAGTAGGACAGTTCTCACTAGCACAGATACGCAGTATTTT.